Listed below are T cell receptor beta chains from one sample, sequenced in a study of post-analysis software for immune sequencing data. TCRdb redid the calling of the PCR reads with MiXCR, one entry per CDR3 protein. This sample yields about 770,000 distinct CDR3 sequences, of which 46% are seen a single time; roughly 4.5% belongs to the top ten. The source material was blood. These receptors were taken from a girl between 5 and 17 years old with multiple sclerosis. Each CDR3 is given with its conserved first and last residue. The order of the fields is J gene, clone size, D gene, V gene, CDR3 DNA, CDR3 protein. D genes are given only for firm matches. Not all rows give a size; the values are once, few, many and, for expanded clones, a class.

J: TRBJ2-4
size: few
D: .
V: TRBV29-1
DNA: TGCAGCGTTGAAAAGAAGGGGGGCCAGTACTTC
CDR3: CSVEKKGGQYF

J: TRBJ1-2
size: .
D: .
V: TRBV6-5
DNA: TGTGCCAGCAGTAGTTGGAGGGCTGGGGGCTACACCTTC
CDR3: CASSSWRAGGYTF

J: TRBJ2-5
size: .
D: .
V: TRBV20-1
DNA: TGCAGTGCTAGAGGGAGGGGAGGGACCCAGTACTTC
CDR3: CSARGRGGTQYF

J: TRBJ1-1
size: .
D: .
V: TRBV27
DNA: TGTGCCAGCAGTCACCGACAGGTTCGCACTGAAGCTTTCTTT
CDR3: CASSHRQVRTEAFF

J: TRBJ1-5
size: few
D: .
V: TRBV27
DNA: TGTGCCAGCAGGGACAGCCCTAATCAGCCCCAGCATTTT
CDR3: CASRDSPNQPQHF

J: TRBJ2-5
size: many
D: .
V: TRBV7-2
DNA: TGTGCCAGCAGCTTAGCGGCAGGGATTGGGACCCAGTACTTC
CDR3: CASSLAAGIGTQYF

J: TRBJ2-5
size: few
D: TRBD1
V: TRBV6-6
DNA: TGTGCCAGCAGTCCGACAGGGATAGGGGAGACCCAGTACTTC
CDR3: CASSPTGIGETQYF

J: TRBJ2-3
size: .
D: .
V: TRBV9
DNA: TGTGCCAGCAGCTCGAGACCGACAGGGACTACCATGCATACGCAGTATTTT
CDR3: CASSSRPTGTTMHTQYF

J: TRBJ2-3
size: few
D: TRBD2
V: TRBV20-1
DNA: TGCAGTGCTAGAGACTTAACTAGCGGGAGGACCCCCGCGCAGTATTTT
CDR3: CSARDLTSGRTPAQYF

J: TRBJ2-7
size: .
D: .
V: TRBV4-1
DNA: TGCGCCAGCAGCCAAGATCTGGGGGACGAGCAGTACTTC
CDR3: CASSQDLGDEQYF

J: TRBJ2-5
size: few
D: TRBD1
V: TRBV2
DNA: TGTGCCAGCAGCCCCGGACAGGACTGGGAGACCCAGTACTTC
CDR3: CASSPGQDWETQYF

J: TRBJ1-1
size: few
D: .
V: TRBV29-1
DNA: TGCAGCGTTGACAGGGGAGACACTGAAGCTTTCTTT
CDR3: CSVDRGDTEAFF

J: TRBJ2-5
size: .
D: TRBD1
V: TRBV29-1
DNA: TGCAGCGTCCGGACAGGCCAAGAGACCCAGTACTTC
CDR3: CSVRTGQETQYF

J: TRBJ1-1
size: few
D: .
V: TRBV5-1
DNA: TGCGCCAGCAGCCTCATACCGGGCAGCATGAACACTGAAGCTTTCTTT
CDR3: CASSLIPGSMNTEAFF

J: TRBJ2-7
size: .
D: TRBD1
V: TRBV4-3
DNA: TGCGCCAGCAGCCAAGGGATTTCAGGGACAGGGGGCTACGAGCAGTACTTC
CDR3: CASSQGISGTGGYEQYF

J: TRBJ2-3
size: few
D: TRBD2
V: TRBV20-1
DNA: TGCAGTGCTTACGAAGGGGCTAGCGGAATTTATACGCAGTATTTT
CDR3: CSAYEGASGIYTQYF

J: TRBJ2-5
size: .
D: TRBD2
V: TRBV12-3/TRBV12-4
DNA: TGTGCCGGCAAAGGGACTAGCGGGAAAGAGACCCAGTACTTC
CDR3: CAGKGTSGKETQYF

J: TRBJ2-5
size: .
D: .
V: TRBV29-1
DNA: TGCAGCGTTGAACCCGGATCCCTTATAGAGACCCAGTACTTC
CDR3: CSVEPGSLIETQYF

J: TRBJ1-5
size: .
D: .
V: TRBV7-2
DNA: TGTGCCAGCAGCTTAGGCGGCAGGGAAAAGAATCAGCCCCAGCATTTT
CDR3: CASSLGGREKNQPQHF

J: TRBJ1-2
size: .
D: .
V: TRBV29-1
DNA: TGCAGCGTTGAGGATCCACCGCCGGGCTATGGCTACACCTTC
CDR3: CSVEDPPPGYGYTF

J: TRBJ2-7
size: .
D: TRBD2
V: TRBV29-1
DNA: TGCAGCGTTGGAGGACTAGCCGGGCGGGAGCAGTACTTC
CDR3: CSVGGLAGREQYF

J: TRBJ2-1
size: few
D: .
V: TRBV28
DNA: TGTGCCAGCAGTTCTACTAGGGTAACGGAGCAGTTCTTC
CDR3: CASSSTRVTEQFF

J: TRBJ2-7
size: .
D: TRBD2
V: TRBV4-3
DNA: TGCGCCAGCAGCCAAGATGCCCTAGCGGGAGACCACGAGCAGTACTTC
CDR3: CASSQDALAGDHEQYF

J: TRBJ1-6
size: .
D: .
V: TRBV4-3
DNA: TGCGCCAGCAGCCCCCGGAGGGAAAGGGATAATTCACCCCTCCACTTT
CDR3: CASSPRRERDNSPLHF

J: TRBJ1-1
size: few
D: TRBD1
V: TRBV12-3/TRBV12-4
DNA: TGTGCCAGCAGTTTGAGAAAGGACAGGGCCGAACGGCGTGAAGCTTTCTTT
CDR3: CASSLRKDRAERREAFF

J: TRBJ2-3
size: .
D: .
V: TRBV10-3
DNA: TGTGCCATCAGGGGGGAACTGGGCACAGATACGCAGTATTTT
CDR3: CAIRGELGTDTQYF

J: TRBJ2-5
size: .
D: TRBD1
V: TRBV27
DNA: TGTGCCAGCAGTCTCAGGGGGCCGGGGGAGACCCAGTACTTC
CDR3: CASSLRGPGETQYF

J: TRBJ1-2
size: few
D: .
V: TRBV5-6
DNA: TGTGCCAGCAGCTTCTTACAGGGAACAGTATATGGCTACACCTTC
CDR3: CASSFLQGTVYGYTF

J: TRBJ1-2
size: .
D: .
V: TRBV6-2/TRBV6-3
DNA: TGTGCCGGCAGTTACAGTACAGGCCACCCTTATGGCTACACCTTC
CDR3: CAGSYSTGHPYGYTF

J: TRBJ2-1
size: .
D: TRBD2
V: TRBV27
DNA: TGTGCCAGCAGTGCCGGGACTAGCCTTCACAATGAGCAGTTCTTC
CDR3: CASSAGTSLHNEQFF

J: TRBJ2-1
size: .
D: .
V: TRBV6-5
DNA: TGTGCCAGCAGCCGACTAGTCCAATACAATGAGCAGTTCTTC
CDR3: CASSRLVQYNEQFF

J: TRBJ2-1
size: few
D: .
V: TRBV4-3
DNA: TGCGCCAGCAGCCAAGCCCCAGACAATGAGCAGTTCTTC
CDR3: CASSQAPDNEQFF